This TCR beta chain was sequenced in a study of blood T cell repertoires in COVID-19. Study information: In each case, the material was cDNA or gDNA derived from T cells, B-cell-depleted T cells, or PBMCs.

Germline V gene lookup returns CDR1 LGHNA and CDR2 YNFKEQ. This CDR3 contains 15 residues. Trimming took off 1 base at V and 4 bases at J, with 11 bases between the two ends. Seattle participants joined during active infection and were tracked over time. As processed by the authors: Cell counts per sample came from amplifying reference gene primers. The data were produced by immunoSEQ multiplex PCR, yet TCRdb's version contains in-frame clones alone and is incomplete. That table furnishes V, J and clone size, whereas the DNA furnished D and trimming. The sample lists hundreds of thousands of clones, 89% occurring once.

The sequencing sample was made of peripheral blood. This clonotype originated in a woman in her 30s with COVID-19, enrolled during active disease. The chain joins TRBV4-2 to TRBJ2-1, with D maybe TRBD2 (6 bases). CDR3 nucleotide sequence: TGTGCCAGCAGCCAAGGACGGGGGAAGTACAATGAGCAGTTCTTC. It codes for CASSQGRGKYNEQFF.